This T cell receptor beta chain stems from a study of control samples from healthy donors and cancer patients. With V trimmed by 4 bases and J by 2 bases, 3 bases remained unmatched. The CDR3 covers 15 residues. The germline CDR1 and CDR2 sequences are SGDLS and YYNGEE. Here immunoSEQ multiplex PCR was the method, and the copy in TCRdb shows in-frame clones only, minus some. The sample yields under 85,000 clones, more than 80% seen once. The sequencing input was PBMCs. The sequence was collected from a woman aged 50 to 60 with lung cancer. This chain links TRBV9 with TRBJ1-3; 10 bases are a match to TRBD1. The CDR3 protein is CASSTGTGAGNTIYF. DNA for the CDR3: TGTGCCAGCAGCACCGGGACAGGGGCTGGAAACACCATATATTTT.